The rows below give T cell receptor beta chains drawn from one sample of a study of T-cell reconstitution after alpha-beta-depleted transplantation in children. TCRdb processed the PCR reads anew with MiXCR; each CDR3 protein has one entry. The sample carries 70,000 to 100,000 distinct CDR3 sequences, more than 9% recorded once. The input for sequencing was PBMCs from the stem cell graft donor, taken from the stem cell graft. The receptors shown here come from a human donor who donated a stem cell graft to a child with inherited bone marrow failure. Both conserved end residues are part of each CDR3. A D gene is named only where the DNA matches it firmly. Expanded clones get a size class; other rows say once, few or many, or leave the size out.

J: TRBJ2-1
size: few
D: NA
V: TRBV4-3
CDR3: CASSQNPLGNEQFF
DNA: TGCGCCAGCAGCCAAAACCCCCTCGGCAATGAGCAGTTCTTC

J: TRBJ1-5
size: many
D: NA
V: TRBV7-9
CDR3: CASRHGNQPQHF
DNA: TGTGCCAGCCGACACGGGAATCAGCCCCAGCATTTT

J: TRBJ2-7
size: few
D: TRBD1
V: TRBV19
CDR3: CASNTGTGSGEQYF
DNA: TGTGCCAGTAACACCGGGACAGGGAGCGGCGAGCAGTACTTC

J: TRBJ2-1
size: many
D: NA
V: TRBV14
CDR3: CASSQYSWEDNEQFF
DNA: TGTGCCAGCAGCCAGTACTCGTGGGAGGACAATGAGCAGTTCTTC

J: TRBJ2-7
size: many
D: NA
V: TRBV29-1
CDR3: CSVVWDQSYEQYF
DNA: TGCAGCGTTGTTTGGGACCAATCCTACGAGCAGTACTTC

J: TRBJ1-1
size: NA
D: NA
V: TRBV5-6
CDR3: CASSLVQGLNTEAFF
DNA: TGTGCCAGCAGCTTGGTCCAGGGCCTGAACACTGAAGCTTTCTTT

J: TRBJ1-1
size: few
D: NA
V: TRBV4-3
CDR3: CASSQETSGTEAFF
DNA: TGCGCCAGCAGCCAAGAGACCTCCGGTACTGAAGCTTTCTTT

J: TRBJ2-2
size: many
D: NA
V: TRBV7-3
CDR3: CASSLMPTGELFF
DNA: TGTGCCAGCAGCTTAATGCCCACCGGGGAGCTGTTTTTT

J: TRBJ1-1
size: many
D: NA
V: TRBV7-2
CDR3: CASSFRLPPNTEAFF
DNA: TGTGCCAGCAGCTTCCGACTACCCCCGAACACTGAAGCTTTCTTT

J: TRBJ1-1
size: many
D: NA
V: TRBV21-1
CDR3: CASSKIRGGTEAFF
DNA: TGTGCCAGCAGCAAAATAAGGGGGGGTACTGAAGCTTTCTTT

J: TRBJ2-7
size: many
D: NA
V: TRBV7-9
CDR3: CASSFETVYEQYF
DNA: TGTGCCAGCAGCTTTGAGACAGTCTACGAGCAGTACTTC

J: TRBJ2-4
size: many
D: NA
V: TRBV28
CDR3: CASNGDHRGIQYF
DNA: TGTGCCAGCAACGGGGACCACCGTGGTATTCAGTACTTC

J: TRBJ1-1
size: many
D: NA
V: TRBV6-2/TRBV6-3
CDR3: CATLRHNTEAFF
DNA: TGTGCCACCCTCCGACATAACACTGAAGCTTTCTTT

J: TRBJ1-5
size: many
D: NA
V: TRBV12-3/TRBV12-4
CDR3: CASSLLSDSNQPQHF
DNA: TGTGCCAGCAGTTTGCTTTCCGATAGCAATCAGCCCCAGCATTTT

J: TRBJ2-2
size: many
D: TRBD2
V: TRBV20-1
CDR3: CSARPVSGREHTGELFF
DNA: TGCAGTGCTCGGCCCGTTAGCGGGAGGGAGCACACCGGGGAGCTGTTTTTT

J: TRBJ1-6
size: many
D: NA
V: TRBV7-2
CDR3: CASSLGGAWGSPLHF
DNA: TGTGCCAGCAGCTTAGGGGGGGCGTGGGGTTCACCCCTCCACTTT

J: TRBJ2-5
size: many
D: NA
V: TRBV7-2
CDR3: CASSSTLETQYF
DNA: TGTGCCAGCAGCTCGACCCTAGAGACCCAGTACTTC

J: TRBJ1-2
size: many
D: NA
V: TRBV5-1
CDR3: CASSLDGSPYGYTF
DNA: TGCGCCAGCAGCTTGGATGGGAGCCCCTATGGCTACACCTTC